Listed below are T cell receptor beta chains from one sample, sequenced in a study of PD-1 blockade in classical Hodgkin lymphoma. Some clones are missing from TCRdb's copy, which holds only in-frame ones; the method was immunoSEQ multiplex PCR. The sample contains approximately 20,000 clones, roughly 89% of which appear only once. The material sequenced was CD4+ T cells from blood. The receptors here all came from a human donor with classical Hodgkin lymphoma. Each CDR3 is given with its conserved first and last residue. D genes are given only for firm matches. Clone size is given for some rows only: seen once, a few or many times, or a class if the clone is expanded.

cdr3_length: 15
v_call: TRBV18
d_call: TRBD1
clone_size: .
j_call: TRBJ2-1
cdr3_aa: CASSPLGQGRDEQFF
cdr3_nt: TGTGCCAGCTCACCATTGGGACAGGGAAGGGATGAGCAGTTCTTC

cdr3_length: 14
v_call: TRBV27
d_call: .
clone_size: once
j_call: TRBJ2-7
cdr3_aa: CASSFTPMGIEQYF
cdr3_nt: TGTGCCAGCAGTTTTACCCCAATGGGTATAGAGCAGTACTTC

cdr3_length: 14
v_call: TRBV7-2
d_call: TRBD1
clone_size: .
j_call: TRBJ1-2
cdr3_aa: CASSRRQGQYGYTF
cdr3_nt: TGTGCCAGCAGCCGTAGACAGGGGCAATATGGCTACACCTTC

cdr3_length: 11
v_call: TRBV5-8
d_call: .
clone_size: .
j_call: TRBJ2-1
cdr3_aa: CASTARGEQFF
cdr3_nt: TGTGCCAGCACCGCCCGGGGGGAGCAGTTCTTC

cdr3_length: 16
v_call: TRBV4-1
d_call: TRBD1
clone_size: .
j_call: TRBJ2-2
cdr3_aa: CASSQPGTGGTGELFF
cdr3_nt: TGCGCCAGCAGCCAGCCCGGGACAGGGGGCACCGGGGAGCTGTTTTTT

cdr3_length: 17
v_call: TRBV18
d_call: TRBD1
clone_size: .
j_call: TRBJ2-3
cdr3_aa: CASSPITIRGWTDTQYF
cdr3_nt: TGTGCCAGCTCACCAATCACCATCAGGGGGTGGACAGATACGCAGTATTTT

cdr3_length: 15
v_call: TRBV7-2
d_call: .
clone_size: .
j_call: TRBJ2-3
cdr3_aa: CASSPGPGQQDTQYF
cdr3_nt: TGTGCCAGCAGCCCAGGCCCGGGCCAACAAGATACGCAGTATTTT

cdr3_length: 13
v_call: TRBV6-6
d_call: .
clone_size: once
j_call: TRBJ1-1
cdr3_aa: CASSHHTYTEAFF
cdr3_nt: TGTGCCAGCAGTCACCACACCTACACTGAAGCTTTCTTT

cdr3_length: 12
v_call: TRBV7-8
d_call: .
clone_size: .
j_call: TRBJ1-1
cdr3_aa: CASSLLGTEAFF
cdr3_nt: TGTGCCAGCAGCTTATTGGGCACTGAAGCTTTCTTT

cdr3_length: 12
v_call: TRBV11-3
d_call: .
clone_size: .
j_call: TRBJ2-1
cdr3_aa: CASSPENNEQFF
cdr3_nt: TGTGCCAGCAGCCCCGAAAACAATGAGCAGTTCTTC

cdr3_length: 17
v_call: TRBV2
d_call: .
clone_size: .
j_call: TRBJ1-3
cdr3_aa: CASGISEDRSSGNTIYF
cdr3_nt: TGTGCCAGTGGGATATCGGAAGACAGGAGCTCTGGAAACACCATATATTTT

cdr3_length: 15
v_call: TRBV19
d_call: .
clone_size: .
j_call: TRBJ2-3
cdr3_aa: CASIPTGGTTDTQYF
cdr3_nt: TGTGCCAGTATCCCCACTGGTGGTACCACAGATACGCAGTATTTT

cdr3_length: 11
v_call: TRBV25-1
d_call: .
clone_size: .
j_call: TRBJ1-5
cdr3_aa: CASSEGAAQHF
cdr3_nt: TGTGCCAGCAGTGAAGGGGCAGCCCAGCATTTT

cdr3_length: 13
v_call: TRBV28
d_call: .
clone_size: .
j_call: TRBJ1-2
cdr3_aa: CASRESGSYGYTF
cdr3_nt: TGTGCCAGCAGGGAATCCGGGAGCTATGGCTACACCTTC

cdr3_length: 18
v_call: TRBV7-2
d_call: TRBD1
clone_size: .
j_call: TRBJ1-4
cdr3_aa: CASSSGTARRTTNEKLFF
cdr3_nt: TGTGCCAGCAGCTCCGGGACAGCGAGAAGAACAACTAATGAAAAACTGTTTTTT

cdr3_length: 13
v_call: TRBV5-4
d_call: .
clone_size: .
j_call: TRBJ1-4
cdr3_aa: CASSPRPGEKLFF
cdr3_nt: TGTGCCAGCAGCCCCCGTCCGGGGGAAAAACTGTTTTTT

cdr3_length: 15
v_call: TRBV27
d_call: TRBD1
clone_size: .
j_call: TRBJ1-4
cdr3_aa: CASSSPGTGVVELFF
cdr3_nt: TGTGCCAGCAGTTCCCCCGGGACAGGGGTGGTCGAACTGTTTTTT

cdr3_length: 13
v_call: TRBV6-6
d_call: .
clone_size: .
j_call: TRBJ2-1
cdr3_aa: CASSPPDFGEQFF
cdr3_nt: TGTGCCAGCAGTCCACCGGACTTCGGGGAGCAGTTCTTC

cdr3_length: 13
v_call: TRBV7-2
d_call: TRBD1
clone_size: .
j_call: TRBJ1-1
cdr3_aa: CASSQQGATEAFF
cdr3_nt: TGTGCCAGCAGTCAACAGGGGGCTACTGAAGCTTTCTTT

cdr3_length: 14
v_call: TRBV4-3
d_call: .
clone_size: .
j_call: TRBJ2-7
cdr3_aa: CASSQGPDSYEQYF
cdr3_nt: TGCGCCAGCAGCCAAGGCCCGGACTCCTACGAGCAGTACTTC

cdr3_length: 15
v_call: TRBV19
d_call: .
clone_size: once
j_call: TRBJ1-1
cdr3_aa: CASSIGGIGAPEAFF
cdr3_nt: TGTGCCAGTAGTATAGGCGGCATTGGAGCTCCTGAAGCTTTCTTT

cdr3_length: 14
v_call: TRBV13
d_call: .
clone_size: few
j_call: TRBJ1-3
cdr3_aa: CASNRQFSGNTIYF
cdr3_nt: TGTGCCAGCAATAGACAGTTCTCTGGAAACACCATATATTTT

cdr3_length: 16
v_call: TRBV19
d_call: .
clone_size: .
j_call: TRBJ1-1
cdr3_aa: CASSIPPSNPNTEAFF
cdr3_nt: TGTGCCAGTAGTATCCCCCCAAGTAACCCGAACACTGAAGCTTTCTTT

cdr3_length: 15
v_call: TRBV10-3
d_call: .
clone_size: .
j_call: TRBJ1-2
cdr3_aa: CAISEGGAISYGYTF
cdr3_nt: TGTGCCATCAGTGAGGGGGGGGCCATAAGCTATGGCTACACCTTC

cdr3_length: 16
v_call: TRBV5-6
d_call: .
clone_size: .
j_call: TRBJ2-3
cdr3_aa: CASSFQGRGGTDTQYF
cdr3_nt: TGTGCCAGCAGCTTCCAGGGGCGAGGGGGCACAGATACGCAGTATTTT

cdr3_length: 11
v_call: TRBV29-1
d_call: .
clone_size: .
j_call: TRBJ2-7
cdr3_aa: CSVVDRYEQYF
cdr3_nt: TGCAGCGTTGTGGACCGCTACGAGCAGTACTTC

cdr3_length: 14
v_call: TRBV25-1
d_call: .
clone_size: .
j_call: TRBJ1-5
cdr3_aa: CASSDSGDNQPQHF
cdr3_nt: TGTGCCAGCAGTGATTCAGGCGACAATCAGCCCCAGCATTTT

cdr3_length: 15
v_call: TRBV11-2
d_call: .
clone_size: .
j_call: TRBJ1-1
cdr3_aa: CASRYIRAGDTEAFF
cdr3_nt: TGTGCCAGCAGATATATAAGGGCAGGGGACACTGAAGCTTTCTTT

cdr3_length: 13
v_call: TRBV7-2
d_call: .
clone_size: once
j_call: TRBJ2-1
cdr3_aa: CASSLVLLNEQFF
cdr3_nt: TGTGCCAGCAGCTTAGTTCTCTTGAATGAGCAGTTCTTC

cdr3_length: 15
v_call: TRBV18
d_call: TRBD1
clone_size: .
j_call: TRBJ2-7
cdr3_aa: CASFHRGQGRDEQYF
cdr3_nt: TGTGCCAGCTTTCACCGAGGACAGGGGAGGGACGAGCAGTACTTC

cdr3_length: 14
v_call: TRBV2
d_call: .
clone_size: .
j_call: TRBJ1-4
cdr3_aa: CASRSGVANEKLFF
cdr3_nt: TGTGCCAGCAGGTCAGGGGTGGCTAATGAAAAACTGTTTTTT

cdr3_length: 16
v_call: TRBV12-5
d_call: .
clone_size: .
j_call: TRBJ1-3
cdr3_aa: CASGLVSVGNGNTIYF
cdr3_nt: TGTGCTAGTGGTTTGGTATCCGTGGGAAATGGAAACACCATATATTTT

cdr3_length: 10
v_call: TRBV29-1
d_call: .
clone_size: .
j_call: TRBJ2-7
cdr3_aa: CSVGRDEQYF
cdr3_nt: TGCAGCGTTGGTAGGGACGAGCAGTACTTC

cdr3_length: 14
v_call: TRBV30
d_call: .
clone_size: .
j_call: TRBJ2-7
cdr3_aa: CARTELAGSHEQYF
cdr3_nt: TGTGCTAGGACGGAGCTGGCGGGGTCCCACGAGCAGTACTTC

cdr3_length: 15
v_call: TRBV15
d_call: .
clone_size: few
j_call: TRBJ2-1
cdr3_aa: CATSRDGRGNNEQFF
cdr3_nt: TGTGCCACCAGCAGAGACGGACGAGGAAACAATGAGCAGTTCTTC

cdr3_length: 13
v_call: TRBV5-1
d_call: .
clone_size: .
j_call: TRBJ1-4
cdr3_aa: CASSFVGDEKLFF
cdr3_nt: TGCGCCAGCAGCTTCGTGGGGGATGAAAAACTGTTTTTT

cdr3_length: 14
v_call: TRBV7-2
d_call: .
clone_size: .
j_call: TRBJ1-1
cdr3_aa: CASSRDGLNTEAFF
cdr3_nt: TGTGCCAGCAGCCGGGACGGATTGAACACTGAAGCTTTCTTT